The clone carrying this T cell receptor beta chain was observed a handful of times. Its specificity is unknown. This CDR3 is 13 amino acids long. V lost 4 bases, J lost 6 bases, and 13 bases lay in between. Per germline, CDR1 LGHDT and CDR2 YNNKEL (reference sequence). The authors produced TCR alpha and TCR beta cDNA libraries with sample barcodes and UMIs by 5'RACE using constant-segment primers. TCRdb passed the 5' RACE reads through MiXCR, listing each CDR3 protein once. The sample holds 400,000 to 500,000 distinct CDR3 sequences, more than 15% seen once. The data derive from a study of T-cell memory formation after mild COVID-19. The overall study: In these data, TCR clusters were largely donor specific.

Study observations and caveats: Cross-reactive memory appears to have joined, as suggested by some responding clones showing up in pre-infection memory. Confirmation of SARS-CoV-2 specificity was lacking for second-wave clones peaking day 37.

The sample was PBMCs or a T cell subset sorted from them (not recorded which). The rearrangement joins TRBV3-1 to TRBJ2-7; weak D call: TRBD1 (6 bases). This clonotype was obtained from a man aged 18 to 29 who had mild COVID-19 (a few samples of this study predate the infection). Cell type and time point are not known. The CDR3 nucleotides read TGTGCCAGCAGCCGGGCTCAAGGGGGCGAGCAGTACGTC. Its translation is CASSRAQGGEQYV.